A single sample is the source of the 22 T cell receptor beta chains below, sequenced in a study of T cells in Graves' hyperthyroidism and ophthalmopathy. RNA transcripts gave rise to amplified TCR beta CDR3 regions. First-round RT-PCR targeting the TCR CDR3 was performed with the HTBI primer set. In TCRdb, the multiplex PCR reads were re-called with MiXCR into one record per CDR3 protein. The sample carries about 640,000 distinct CDR3 sequences, 20% recorded once. The sequenced material came from blood. These receptors were taken from a man aged 25 to 40 with Graves' ophthalmopathy.

The rearrangement links TRBV20-1 to TRBJ1-1; 7 nucleotides line up with TRBD1. The CDR3 contains 16 residues. CDR1 DFQATT and CDR2 SNEGSKA come from the germline V gene (reference sequence). Losses at the gene ends were 1 base for V and 0 bases for J; bases not matched to a gene: 8. The CDR3, as DNA: TGCAGTGCTAGAGCCATCGACAGGGCGGTGAACACTGAAGCTTTCTTT. It translates to CSARAIDRAVNTEAFF.

The V and J genes are TRBV29-1 and TRBJ1-5, with D unresolved. The length of the CDR3 is 13 residues. The ends were cut back, 5 bases at V and 5 bases at J, with 13 bases in the middle. The V gene's germline CDR1 is SQVTM and CDR2 ANQGSEA. This chain's CDR3 is CSVQSSGDQPQHF. The CDR3 nucleotides are TGCAGCGTTCAATCTAGTGGGGATCAGCCCCAGCATTTT.

The chain uses TRBV7-9 and TRBJ1-6; no clear D. From germline, CDR1 is SEHNR and CDR2 FQNEAQ (reference sequence). The CDR3 extends over 15 amino acids. Deletions cut 1 base from V and 6 bases from J, with 10 bases between. The DNA for the CDR3 is TGTGCCAGCAGCTTAGTGCAGGAACTTAATTCACCCCTCCACTTT. Translating gives CASSLVQELNSPLHF.

This clonotype was detected a few times. The genes are TRBV5-1 and TRBJ2-3; 9 nucleotides line up with TRBD1. V shed 6 bases and J 5 bases; nucleotides not matched to a gene: 4. The CDR3 contains 13 residues. Germline V gene lookup returns CDR1 SGHRS and CDR2 YFSETQ. For the CDR3, the DNA is TGCGCCAGCAAGGGACAGGGAAGAGATACGCAGTATTTT. Its protein product is CASKGQGRDTQYF.

The chain combines TRBV7-6 with TRBJ2-7; 8 nucleotides match TRBD1. Germline-derived CDR1 and CDR2 are SGHVS and FNYEAQ. V gave up 5 bases and J gave up 2 bases; unmatched junction bases: 5. This CDR3 is 14 amino acids long. The DNA of the CDR3 is TGTGCCAGCAGCGTTGAGGACAGGGCCTACGAGCAGTACTTC. Translated: CASSVEDRAYEQYF. Together with reference TRBV7-6 and TRBJ2-7, the CDR3 gives the full variable domain: GAGVSQSPRYKVTKRGQDVALRCDPISGHVSLYWYRQALGQGPEFLTYFNYEAQQDKSGLPNDRFSAERPEGSISTLTIQRTEQRDSAMYRCASSVEDRAYEQYFGPGTRLTVT.

This clonotype was detected a few times. The chain recombines TRBV28 with TRBJ2-1; TRBD2 is a possible D gene (6 bases). The CDR3 covers 12 residues. Trimming took off 5 bases at V and 9 bases at J, with 11 bases between the two ends. Germline loops: CDR1 MDHEN, CDR2 SYDVKM. CDR3 sequence: CASSPGGFEQFF. CDR3 bases: TGTGCCAGCAGTCCTGGAGGGTTTGAGCAGTTCTTC.

This clonotype was recorded many times. V is TRBV27 and J is TRBJ1-2; 8 bases are shared with TRBD1. CDR1 and CDR2 (germline): MNHEY, SMNVEV (reference sequence). The CDR3 is 15 amino acids. The V gene end was trimmed by 2 bases and the J gene end by 8 bases; junction bases not matched to a gene: 10. This chain's CDR3 is CASSLRTQGVQGYTF. CDR3 DNA sequence: TGTGCCAGCAGTTTAAGGACACAGGGGGTGCAGGGCTACACCTTC.

This CDR3 reads CASSPYLAGGREGETQYF. The CDR3 DNA reads TGTGCCAGCAGTCCCTATTTAGCGGGAGGGCGTGAGGGAGAGACCCAGTACTTC. This chain uses TRBV27 with TRBJ2-5; 11 nucleotides match TRBD2. The V gene end was trimmed by 5 bases and the J gene end by 4 bases; junction bases not matched to a gene: 15. This CDR3 has 18 amino acids. The germline V gene encodes CDR1 MNHEY and CDR2 SMNVEV (reference sequence).

The chain combines TRBV5-5 with TRBJ1-1; D is undetermined. CDR1 SGHKS and CDR2 YYEKEE come from the germline V gene (reference sequence). The CDR3 is 15 amino acids. V lost 1 base and J 4 bases, leaving 14 bases between the germline ends. CDR3 DNA sequence: TGTGCCAGCAGCTTGAGGTTCCCCCTGGCCACTGAAGCTTTCTTT. Its translation: CASSLRFPLATEAFF.

V and J are TRBV7-9 and TRBJ1-1, with 7 bases lining up with TRBD1. The length of the CDR3 is 12 residues. Losses at the gene ends were 3 bases for V and 6 bases for J; bases not matched to a gene: 1. Germline CDR1 reads SEHNR; CDR2 reads FQNEAQ (reference sequence). CDR3 in DNA: TGTGCCAGCAGCTTTGACAGGGCTGAAGCTTTCTTT. It codes for CASSFDRAEAFF.

V gene TRBV5-6 combines with J gene TRBJ2-5; 7 bases map to TRBD2. The CDR3 length is 13 residues. Looked up from germline, CDR1 is SGHDT and CDR2 is YYEEEE. The trim removed 7 bases at V and 1 base at J, leaving 4 bases unmatched. This CDR3 is CASAPGGQETQYF. The CDR3 coding sequence is TGTGCCAGCGCTCCGGGGGGCCAAGAGACCCAGTACTTC. Variable domain in full (rest from reference TRBV5-6 and TRBJ2-5): DAGVTQSPTHLIKTRGQQVTLRCSPKSGHDTVSWYQQALGQGPQFIFQYYEEEERQRGNFPDRFSGHQFPNYSSELNVNALLLGDSALYLCASAPGGQETQYFGPGTRLLVL.

This clonotype has more than one count but fewer than ten. J is TRBJ2-5 and V is TRBV20-1; tentative D call: TRBD1 (7 bases). The CDR3 has 19 amino acids. V was clipped by 0 bases and J by 1 base, with 24 bases between them. Germline CDR1 reads DFQATT; CDR2 reads SNEGSKA (reference sequence). In DNA form, the CDR3 reads TGCAGTGCTAGAGATTCGGCGGGACAGTCACGGAACTCCCAAGAGACCCAGTACTTC. It yields the protein CSARDSAGQSRNSQETQYF.

The chain employs TRBV4-1 and TRBJ2-7; 7 bases fit TRBD1. The CDR3 runs to 16 residues. Per germline, CDR1 MGHRA and CDR2 YSYEKL. With 1 base clipped from V and 3 bases from J, the junction kept 9 bases outside the gene matches. The CDR3 protein is CASSQGARGGDYEQYF. The CDR3, as DNA: TGCGCCAGCAGCCAAGGGGCTAGAGGGGGCGACTACGAGCAGTACTTC.

This clonotype was seen a few times. The chain uses TRBV20-1 and TRBJ2-3, with TRBD1 as a possible D gene (5 bases). The CDR3 has 14 amino acids. The germline gives CDR1 DFQATT, CDR2 SNEGSKA (reference sequence). Trimming cost V 3 bases and J 3 bases, with 13 bases left between them. CDR3 DNA: TGCAGTGCTAGTAACAGAAAGGGGACAGATACGCAGTATTTT. It is translated as CSASNRKGTDTQYF.

This chain connects TRBV6-1 to TRBJ2-7, with 8 bases matching TRBD1. V was clipped by 7 bases and J by 3 bases; unmatched bases: 8. The germline V gene has CDR1 MNHNS and CDR2 SASEGT. The CDR3 consists of 14 residues. For the CDR3, the DNA is TGTGCCAGCAAGCAGGGGGCCAACCGCTACGAGCAGTACTTC. Translating gives CASKQGANRYEQYF.

This clonotype was seen only a few times. The junction and the germline gene differ at one end; a read error may be behind it. V and J are TRBV7-6 and TRBJ1-3; 7 positions agree with TRBD1. The CDR3 has 16 residues. Germline assignment: CDR1 SGHVS and CDR2 FNYEAQ. The CDR3 is CASSLGLQGHGNTVYF. The CDR3 DNA sequence: TGTGCCAGCAGCTTAGGCCTACAGGGGCACGGAAACACCGTATATTTT.

This chain connects TRBV6-2 or TRBV6-3 to TRBJ2-1; the match to TRBD1 covers 7 bases. V was pared by 10 bases and J by 5 bases, with 11 bases of the junction left unmatched. The germline CDR1 and CDR2 sequences are MNHEY and SVGEGT. The CDR3 length is 14 residues. The CDR3 nucleotides are TGTGCCACCCCGGGGACAGAGACCAACAATGAGCAGTTCTTC. Its translation is CATPGTETNNEQFF.

J is TRBJ2-6 and V is TRBV27, with a possible D match to TRBD1 (6 bases). This CDR3 has 20 amino acids. Germline lookup yields CDR1 MNHEY and CDR2 SMNVEV (reference sequence). The germline V and J ends were trimmed by 5 bases and 2 bases, with 25 bases remaining between them. CDR3 loop: CASSPRQQTGDLAGANVLTF. DNA for the CDR3: TGTGCCAGCAGTCCTCGACAACAGACAGGAGACCTGGCTGGGGCCAACGTCCTGACTTTC. Full variable domain (outside the CDR3, taken from reference TRBV27 and TRBJ2-6): EAQVTQNPRYLITVTGKKLTVTCSQNMNHEYMSWYRQDPGLGLRQIYYSMNVEVTDKGDVPEGYKVSRKEKRNFPLILESPSPNQTSLYFCASSPRQQTGDLAGANVLTFGAGSRLTVL.

There are a few counts of this clonotype. The V call is TRBV3-1, the J call TRBJ2-2; no definite D call. V was trimmed by 1 base and J by 1 base, leaving 10 bases between them. Germline V gene lookup returns CDR1 LGHDT and CDR2 YNNKEL (reference sequence). This CDR3 comprises 16 residues. The CDR3 DNA sequence: TGTGCCAGCAGCCAAGGGTTCGGGCTGAACACCGGGGAGCTGTTTTTT. Amino acid sequence: CASSQGFGLNTGELFF.

This chain uses TRBV29-1 with TRBJ2-3, with a tentative D call TRBD2 (5 bases). The CDR3 has 12 residues. The germline gives CDR1 SQVTM, CDR2 ANQGSEA. Trimming stripped 4 bases from V and 5 bases from J, with 10 bases between. DNA of the CDR3: TGCAGCGTTGTTCTCGGAGGAGATACGCAGTATTTT. It is translated as CSVVLGGDTQYF.

V gene TRBV6-1 combines with J gene TRBJ1-5; D possibly corresponds to TRBD1 (6 bases). The CDR3 covers 18 residues. From germline, CDR1 is MNHNS and CDR2 SASEGT. V was cut by 3 bases and J by 0 bases, with 18 bases left in between. In DNA form, the CDR3 reads TGTGCCAGCAGTGATAGGGACACCCGGCGTTATAGCAATCAGCCCCAGCATTTT. Translating it yields CASSDRDTRRYSNQPQHF.

The gene calls are TRBV19 and TRBJ1-6; the D is unclear. This CDR3 has 13 residues. CDR1 LNHDA and CDR2 SQIVND come from the germline V gene (reference sequence). V dropped 8 bases and J dropped 3 bases, with 8 bases sitting between them. The CDR3, as DNA: TGTGCCAGTTCAGACGTCTATAATTCACCCCTCCACTTT. Protein: CASSDVYNSPLHF.